A selection of T cell receptor beta chains follows, all from one sample in a study of cytomegalovirus exposure and HLA in healthy donors. Produced via immunoSEQ multiplex PCR; TCRdb's table is partial and in-frame only. The table records 110,000 or so clones, under 90% of them present only once. The sample comprised PBMCs. The receptors here all came from a woman between 18 and 29 years old in good health and CMV-seronegative. Each CDR3 is given with its conserved first and last residue. The D gene is left open where the match is weak. Only some rows state a clone size, as once, few, many or a class for expanded clones.

clone size	V gene	J gene	D gene	CDR3 length	CDR3 protein	CDR3 DNA
NA	TRBV28	TRBJ1-5	NA	13	CASRPGGNQPQHF	TGTGCCAGCAGGCCCGGGGGCAATCAGCCCCAGCATTTT
NA	TRBV2	TRBJ1-2	NA	12	CASERGEGGYTF	TGTGCCAGCGAACGGGGGGAAGGAGGCTACACCTTC
NA	TRBV13	TRBJ1-4	NA	13	CASSSSSTEKLFF	TGTGCCAGCAGCTCTTCATCTACTGAAAAACTGTTTTTT
few	TRBV6-5	TRBJ2-1	NA	13	CASSYSTGNEQFF	TGTGCCAGCAGTTACTCGACCGGGAATGAGCAGTTCTTC
few	TRBV6-5	TRBJ1-6	TRBD1	14	CASSPGQGFSPLHF	TGTGCCAGCAGCCCGGGACAGGGTTTCTCACCCCTCCACTTT
NA	TRBV7-2	TRBJ1-4	NA	13	CASSAGVNEKLFF	TGTGCCAGCAGCGCAGGGGTAAATGAAAAACTGTTTTTT
NA	TRBV23-1	TRBJ2-5	NA	15	CASSRKVGHQETQYF	TGCGCCAGCAGTCGGAAAGTTGGGCATCAAGAGACCCAGTACTTC
NA	TRBV4-2	TRBJ2-1	NA	15	CASSQGTVSYNEHFF	TGTGCCAGCAGCCAAGGGACAGTGTCCTACAATGAGCATTTCTTC
few	TRBV5-1	TRBJ1-1	NA	11	CASRGGTEAFF	TGCGCCAGCAGAGGGGGCACTGAAGCTTTCTTT
NA	TRBV7-9	TRBJ1-4	TRBD1	15	CASSTYRGSNEKLFF	TGTGCCAGCAGCACCTACAGGGGATCTAATGAAAAACTGTTTTTT